What follows are 27 T cell receptor beta chains derived from one specimen sequenced in a study of CDR3 diversity in severe acne. Each CDR3 protein gets one entry after TCRdb re-called the PCR reads with MiXCR. The sample has roughly 81,000 distinct CDR3 sequences; about half are singletons. Material: blood. All receptors come from a male donor in good health, serving as a control.

The chain carries TRBV2 and TRBJ1-1; TRBD1 matches 7 bases. Germline V gene lookup returns CDR1 SNHLY and CDR2 FYNNEI. The V gene end was trimmed by 5 bases and the J gene end by 7 bases; junction bases not matched to a gene: 10. This CDR3 has 14 residues. The CDR3 nucleotides read TGTGCCAGCAGTTTCTCAACCGGGACAGATGAAGCTTTCTTT. The encoded protein is CASSFSTGTDEAFF.

The chain uses TRBV30 and TRBJ2-1; 8 bases fit TRBD2. The CDR3 is 13 residues long. Losses at the gene ends were 5 bases for V and 9 bases for J; bases not matched to a gene: 9. The germline V gene has CDR1 GTSNPN and CDR2 SVGIG (reference sequence). CDR3 coding DNA: TGTGCCTGGTTTGGGGACGGGAGGGGTGAGCAGTTCTTC. It specifies CAWFGDGRGEQFF.

This clonotype was counted a few times. CDR3 sequence reads: CASSLWKFYEQYF. CDR3 bases: TGTGCCAGCAGCTTGTGGAAGTTTTACGAGCAGTACTTC. V is TRBV5-6 and J is TRBJ2-7; D remains ambiguous. The CDR3 has 13 residues. Germline V lookup: CDR1 SGHDT, CDR2 YYEEEE. The V end was cut by 1 base, the J end by 4 bases, with 9 bases between.

In this sample, this clonotype turned up many times. The V call is TRBV6-5, the J call TRBJ1-3; 7 bases agree with TRBD1. Germline trimming cut 2 bases from V and 0 bases from J; bases unmatched to any gene: 1. CDR3 size: 15 residues. Germline CDR1 and CDR2: MNHEY and SVGAGI. This chain's CDR3 is CASSYGTASGNTIYF. The DNA of the CDR3 is TGTGCCAGCAGTTACGGGACAGCCTCTGGAAACACCATATATTTT.

V and J are TRBV7-8 and TRBJ2-7; TRBD1 aligns across 7 bases. The CDR3 covers 15 residues. Germline V CDR1 and CDR2: SGHVS, FQNEAQ. With V trimmed by 3 bases and J by 2 bases, 7 bases remained unmatched. The DNA for the CDR3 is TGTGCCAGCAGCTTTTATAAGGGGGCGGCCTACGAGCAGTACTTC. Its protein is CASSFYKGAAYEQYF.

The chain is built from TRBV13 and TRBJ2-4; 12 bases match TRBD2. V was clipped by 6 bases and J by 3 bases; unmatched bases: 0. Germline CDR1 reads PRHDT; CDR2 reads FYEKMQ (reference sequence). This CDR3 spans 14 amino acids. CDR3 residues: CASRLAGGKNIQYF. The DNA of the CDR3 is TGTGCCAGCAGACTAGCGGGAGGCAAAAACATTCAGTACTTC.

The chain links TRBV12-3 or TRBV12-4 to TRBJ1-1, with D uncertain. The CDR3 spans 13 residues. V gave up 7 bases and J gave up 0 bases, with 9 bases separating them. The CDR3 bases are TGTGCCAGCACCTCCTTCATGAACACTGAAGCTTTCTTT. As protein: CASTSFMNTEAFF.

The table lists this clonotype with many counts. The genes are TRBV4-1 and TRBJ2-1; 13 nucleotides align to TRBD2. CDR3 length: 19 residues. Germline CDR1 reads MGHRA; CDR2 reads YSYEKL. Trimming took 0 bases from V and 4 from J; bases not matched to a gene: 9. The CDR3 spells CASSQDLYGLAGAYNEQFF. The DNA of the CDR3 is TGCGCCAGCAGCCAAGATCTTTACGGACTAGCGGGAGCATACAATGAGCAGTTCTTC.

The V call is TRBV7-8, the J call TRBJ1-1; D unclear. Trimming stripped 8 bases from V and 1 base from J, with 17 bases between. The CDR3 consists of 15 residues. Germline V gene data show CDR1 as SGHVS and CDR2 as FQNEAQ. The CDR3 region is CASHSRRVSNTEAFF. In DNA form, the CDR3 reads TGTGCCAGCCATTCCCGGCGCGTTTCGAACACTGAAGCTTTCTTT.

The chain couples TRBV7-9 to TRBJ2-2; D ambiguous. Trimming took 4 bases from V and 1 from J, leaving 4 bases between them. CDR1 is SEHNR, CDR2 FQNEAQ, per germline (reference sequence). This CDR3 has 13 residues. The CDR3: CASSSENTGELFF. In nucleotides, the CDR3 is TGTGCCAGCAGCTCGGAGAACACCGGGGAGCTGTTTTTT.

Note on this clonotype: Being one base from a much bigger clone, this may be a read error. Lacking the conserved final phenylalanine or tryptophan, this CDR3 likely reflects a read error. This chain uses TRBV15 with TRBJ2-5; D is ambiguous. Germline-derived CDR1 and CDR2 are LNHNV and YYDKDF (reference sequence). Trimming took off 0 bases at V and 0 bases at J, with 11 bases between the two ends. This CDR3 contains 16 residues. The CDR3 is CATSRDFGPYQETQYL. The CDR3 DNA reads TGTGCCACCAGCAGAGATTTCGGGCCGTACCAAGAGACCCAGTACCTC.

The V gene is TRBV29-1, the J gene TRBJ2-7; 8 nucleotides agree with TRBD2. The V gene end was trimmed by 6 bases and the J gene end by 0 bases; junction bases not matched to a gene: 4. The germline gives CDR1 SQVTM, CDR2 ANQGSEA. The length of the CDR3 is 13 residues. The CDR3 DNA is TGCAGCGTCCCTCTAGCGGGCTCCTACGAGCAGTACTTC. Residues: CSVPLAGSYEQYF.

This clonotype is categorized as medium-sized. The chain has TRBV10-1 and TRBJ1-3, with TRBD1 matching over 9 bases. Germline V gives CDR1 WNHNN, CDR2 SYGVQD (reference sequence). V lost 5 bases to trimming and J lost 0 bases; unmatched junction nucleotides: 2. The CDR3 extends over 15 amino acids. As DNA, the CDR3 is TGCGCCAGCAGTCGGGACAGGGACTCTGGAAACACCATATATTTT. Translation: CASSRDRDSGNTIYF.

J is TRBJ1-2 and V is TRBV2; 10 bases are shared with TRBD1. This CDR3 has 16 amino acids. The trim removed 5 bases at V and 8 bases at J, leaving 14 bases unmatched. Germline assignment: CDR1 SNHLY and CDR2 FYNNEI. The chain's CDR3 is CASSSRETGGLRGYTF. The CDR3, as DNA: TGTGCCAGCAGTAGCCGGGAGACAGGGGGCCTTCGGGGCTACACCTTC.

The chain has TRBV12-3 or TRBV12-4 and TRBJ2-7, with a possible D match to TRBD1 (6 bases). Trimming pared 6 bases from V and 3 bases from J, leaving 18 bases between. CDR3 length: 15 residues. CDR3 DNA sequence: TGTGCCAGCAGCCCGGGACACCTGGCCTACTACGAGCAGTACTTC. Its protein is CASSPGHLAYYEQYF.

This clonotype has ten or more counts. The chain is built from TRBV19 and TRBJ1-5; no clear D. Germline values: CDR1 LNHDA, CDR2 SQIVND (reference sequence). The CDR3 has 15 amino acids. Between the trimmed V and J ends, which lost 3 bases and 1 base, there was a span of 10 bases. In DNA form, the CDR3 reads TGTGCCAGTAGTATGAATCCCCGGAGCAATCAGCCCCAGCATTTT. This sequence encodes CASSMNPRSNQPQHF.

In regard to this clonotype: This CDR3 fails to terminate in the conserved phenylalanine or tryptophan, so it likely reflects a read error. Because the CDR3's place on the DNA is in doubt, the DNA is left out and the CDR3 is given as listed by TCRdb. The chain combines TRBV15 with TRBJ2-7. The germline V gene encodes CDR1 LNHNV and CDR2 YYDKDF (reference sequence). The CDR3 numbers 15 amino acids, ends counted. The CDR3 sequence: CATSRASSSRNEQCL.

With respect to this clonotype: Just one base apart from a much larger clone, this may be a read error. The rearrangement uses TRBV12-3 or TRBV12-4 and TRBJ1-5; D is unclear. The V end was cut by 4 bases, the J end by 4 bases, with 8 bases between. The CDR3 sequence is 13 residues long. CDR3 DNA sequence: TGTGCCAGCAGTTCAGCCGAGAATCAGCCCCAGCATTTT. Encoded protein: CASSSAENQPQHF.

In its sample, this clonotype was seen a few times. V gene TRBV9 combines with J gene TRBJ1-6; D is undetermined. From germline, CDR1 is SGDLS and CDR2 YYNGEE. V gave up 5 bases and J gave up 0 bases, with 6 bases separating them. The CDR3 covers 14 residues. The CDR3 DNA follows: TGTGCCAGCAGGGGTAGCTCCTATAATTCACCCCTCCACTTT. This translates into CASRGSSYNSPLHF.

This rearrangement joins TRBV25-1 to TRBJ1-2; D remains unclear. The length of the CDR3 is 12 residues. CDR1 and CDR2 (germline): MGHDK, SYGVNS. The V end lost 5 bases, the J end lost 1 base, and 5 bases lay between the germline ends. DNA for the CDR3: TGTGCCAGCAGTTTAAATAACTATGGCTACACCTTC. Protein sequence: CASSLNNYGYTF.

CDR3 loop: CASSSPPPAGDLEAEAFF. CDR3 sequence (DNA): TGTGCCAGCAGCTCCCCCCCGCCGGCAGGGGACCTTGAAGCTGAAGCTTTCTTT. The chain has TRBV7-9 and TRBJ1-1; D possibly corresponds to TRBD1 (6 bases). Germline CDR1 and CDR2: SEHNR and FQNEAQ (reference sequence). The CDR3 spans 18 residues. Trimming took off 4 bases at V and 6 bases at J, with 27 bases between the two ends.

The chain has TRBV10-3 and TRBJ2-7; 8 bases are shared with TRBD1. The CDR3 contains 12 residues. V gave up 7 bases and J gave up 5 bases; unmatched junction bases: 4. The germline V gene encodes CDR1 ENHRY and CDR2 SYGVKD. This chain's CDR3 is CAITDRDHEQYF. The CDR3 coding sequence is TGTGCCATCACGGACAGGGACCACGAGCAGTACTTC.

The chain employs TRBV20-1 and TRBJ2-3; D is perhaps TRBD2 (6 bases). The CDR3 extends over 14 amino acids. Germline-derived CDR1 and CDR2 are DFQATT and SNEGSKA (reference sequence). V was clipped by 4 bases and J by 1 base, with 12 bases between them. DNA for the CDR3: TGCAGTGCTATATCGGGCGGGGGCACAGATACGCAGTATTTT. Translated: CSAISGGGTDTQYF.

Ten or more counts support this clonotype. The rearrangement joins TRBV10-3 to TRBJ1-1; D gene ambiguous. Germline V gene lookup returns CDR1 ENHRY and CDR2 SYGVKD. This CDR3 has 15 amino acids. V was cut by 6 bases and J by 5 bases, with 19 bases left in between. The CDR3 nucleotides are TGTGCCATCAGCGAGAGCCTAAACGGCAGGACTGAAGCTTTCTTT. Protein sequence: CAISESLNGRTEAFF.

This chain connects TRBV12-3 or TRBV12-4 to TRBJ1-2; TRBD1 aligns across 10 bases. J gave up 8 bases and V 6 bases, and 9 bases lay outside the gene matches. This CDR3 is 14 amino acids long. The CDR3 protein is CASRPGQGTGGYTF. In DNA, the CDR3 is TGTGCCAGCAGACCGGGACAGGGGACGGGCGGCTACACCTTC.

This clonotype turned up a few times. The genes are TRBV2 and TRBJ1-5; unclear D gene. V lost 0 bases and J lost 5, with 8 bases in between. The germline gives CDR1 SNHLY, CDR2 FYNNEI. CDR3 length equals 14 residues. The CDR3 is CASSEAQSYQPQHF. As DNA, the CDR3 is TGTGCCAGCAGTGAAGCGCAGAGTTATCAGCCCCAGCATTTT.

J is TRBJ2-5 and V is TRBV3-1; D unresolved. With 3 bases removed from V and 7 bases from J, the gap between germline ends came to 6 bases. The germline CDR1 and CDR2 sequences are LGHDT and YNNKEL (reference sequence). The length of the CDR3 is 11 residues. CDR3 loop: CASSQLGTQYF. The CDR3 DNA reads as TGTGCCAGCAGCCAGTTAGGGACCCAGTACTTC.